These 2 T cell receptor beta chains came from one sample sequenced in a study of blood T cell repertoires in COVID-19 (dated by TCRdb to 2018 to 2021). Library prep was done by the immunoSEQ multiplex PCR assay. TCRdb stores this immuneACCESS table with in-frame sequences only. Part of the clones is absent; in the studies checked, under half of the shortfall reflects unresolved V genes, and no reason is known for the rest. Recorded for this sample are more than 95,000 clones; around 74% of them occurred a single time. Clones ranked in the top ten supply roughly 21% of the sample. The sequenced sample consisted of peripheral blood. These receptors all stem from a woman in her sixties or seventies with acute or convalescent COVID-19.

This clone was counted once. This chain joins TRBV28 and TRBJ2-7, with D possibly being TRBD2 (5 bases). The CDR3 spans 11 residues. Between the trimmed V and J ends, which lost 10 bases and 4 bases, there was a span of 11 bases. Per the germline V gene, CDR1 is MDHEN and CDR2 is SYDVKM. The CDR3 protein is CATGIRYEQYF. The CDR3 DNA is TGTGCCACCGGGATTCGATACGAGCAGTACTTC.

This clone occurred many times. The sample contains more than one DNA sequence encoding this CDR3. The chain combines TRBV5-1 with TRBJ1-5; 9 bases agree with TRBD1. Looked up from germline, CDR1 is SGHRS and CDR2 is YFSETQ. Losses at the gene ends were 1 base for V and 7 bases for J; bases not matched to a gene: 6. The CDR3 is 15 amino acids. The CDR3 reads CASSLTGGASQPQHF. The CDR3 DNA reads TGCGCCAGCAGCTTGACAGGGGGCGCATCACAGCCCCAGCATTTT.